This T cell receptor (beta chain) was captured by sequencing in a study of blood T cell repertoires in COVID-19. About the research overall: The United States, Italy and Spain were the sources of the acute and convalescent COVID-19 samples. T cells, B-cell-depleted T cells, or PBMCs provided the cDNA or gDNA that served as material.

Participants spanned ages about 18 to 100 years and resided in 20 to 30 US areas. Germline lookup yields CDR1 KGHSH and CDR2 LQKENI. V lost 3 bases and J lost 8; bases outside the gene matches: 10. The CDR3 has 17 residues. As originally analysed: Amplifying reference gene primers gave estimates of nucleated cell counts. Sequenced by immunoSEQ multiplex PCR; TCRdb stores in-frame clones only, minus some. For V, J and clone size, that table is used; D and trimming come from the DNA. The sample contains some 220,000 clones, about 80% of which appear only once. The sample consisted of PBMCs or T cells enriched from blood (not recorded which). The sequence was collected from a woman between 40 and 50 years old with acute COVID-19. The chain links TRBV18 to TRBJ2-3; 14 bases agree with TRBD2. The CDR3 DNA sequence: TGTGCCAGCTCACCCTTCCCGACTAGCGGGGGGGAAAGTACGCAGTATTTT. Its protein is CASSPFPTSGGESTQYF.